This TCR beta chain was sequenced during a study of blood T cell repertoires in COVID-19. Study-level information: Samples of COVID-19 (acute and convalescent) were obtained from the United States, Italy and Spain. PBMCs, B-cell-depleted T cells, or T cells provided the cDNA or gDNA that made up the material.

The CDR3 is made up of 18 amino acids. The germline CDR1 and CDR2 sequences are MDHEN and SYDVKM. V trimming: 4 bases; J trimming: 7 bases; junction bases outside the gene matches: 13. Original handling: From reference gene primer amplification, estimates of nucleated cell counts were derived. The method was immunoSEQ multiplex PCR; TCRdb's version includes in-frame clones alone and lacks a portion of them. D and trimming were read from the DNA, whereas the V and J calls and clone size are those reported in that table. This sample has more than 150,000 clones, with around 86% found just once. This sequence originates from a man aged 55-75 years with acute or convalescent COVID-19. V and J are TRBV28 and TRBJ2-1; 13 nucleotides align to TRBD2. Material: peripheral blood. CDR3 residues: CASSYLELTSGRLNEQFF. The CDR3 nucleotides read TGTGCCAGCAGTTATCTGGAACTGACTAGCGGGAGGTTGAATGAGCAGTTCTTC.